This TCR beta chain was observed in a study of CD8 T cells in Susac syndrome. Findings of the study overall: The study's TCR sequencing and HLA analysis drew on a certain number of individuals. That number was acknowledged as relatively small.

Turning to this clonotype: What it recognizes is unknown.

The germline gives CDR1 SGHTA, CDR2 FQGNSA. The CDR3 has 15 amino acids. The V gene lost 1 base and the J gene lost 3 bases, with 9 bases spanning the gap. The RNA, roughly 0.5 to 1 ug, was put through reverse transcription using random hexamers. By means of immunoSEQ multiplex PCR, TCR beta CDR3 spanning 54 Vbeta and 13 Jbeta underwent amplification. TCRdb passed the immunoSEQ multiplex PCR reads through MiXCR, listing each CDR3 protein once. The sample lists roughly 150,000 distinct CDR3 sequences, around 92% seen once, with around 0.087% in the top ten. Controls were age- and sex-matched healthy donors. The CD8+ and CD4+ T cells were negatively isolated, with the TEMRA cells enriched by FACS.

This receptor was identified in a human donor in good health. The sample taken for sequencing was CD4+ T cells from PBMCs. The J gene is TRBJ2-2, the V gene TRBV7-2; the D gene is possibly TRBD1 (5 bases). The CDR3 DNA is TGTGCCAGCAGCTTAGTTAGGGGCCACACCGGGGAGCTGTTTTTT. Its translation is CASSLVRGHTGELFF.